This T cell receptor (beta chain) came from a study of Graves' ophthalmopathy and Graves' hyperthyroidism. As for the study in general: Hyperthyroidism qualified as stable when ophthalmopathy did not develop within 18 months of follow-up.

As the template, RNA transcripts were used to amplify TCR beta CDR3 regions. An initial RT-PCR round employing HTBI primers preceded a second-round multiplex PCR. Using its own MiXCR run on the multiplex PCR reads, TCRdb lists one record per CDR3 protein. The repertoire holds around 1,000,000 distinct CDR3 sequences, with roughly 35% as singletons. The V and J ends lost 3 bases and 2 bases, in that order; junction bases with no gene match: 3. Germline CDR1 SGHNT, CDR2 YYREEE (reference sequence). This CDR3 is 14 amino acids long. The sample holds a few counts of this clonotype. The antigen is undetermined. General observations from the study: Sensitivity reached around 88% and specificity almost 83% for a 13-signature model separating ophthalmopathy from stable hyperthyroidism. The majority of expanded thyroid clonotypes above 0.001 frequency also occurred in blood.

Each hyperthyroidism patient was newly diagnosed, with under 2 months' duration, and aged 18 to 65. The receptor comes from an adult man with Graves' hyperthyroidism. This chain joins TRBV5-4 and TRBJ2-7, with TRBD2 matching over 9 bases. The sequenced sample was peripheral blood or thyroid tissue (not recorded which). The CDR3 DNA follows: TGTGCCAGCAGCTGGGGGACTAGCCCCTACGAGCAGTACTTC. Residues: CASSWGTSPYEQYF.